This TCR beta chain was documented in a study of CD8 T cells in Susac syndrome. It was with random hexamers that about 0.45 to 1 ug RNA was reverse transcribed. immunoSEQ multiplex PCR amplified TCR beta CDR3 across 54 Vbeta, 13 Jbeta. One entry per CDR3 protein results from TCRdb running MiXCR on the immunoSEQ multiplex PCR reads. The table includes fewer than 250,000 distinct CDR3 sequences, roughly 92% detected once. From blood CD8+ and CD4+ T cells, the TCR beta chain was sequenced. Bulk CD8+ and CD4+ cells came from magnetic negative isolation; CD8+ TEMRA by FACS. Study-wide points: Individuals included in the TCR sequencing and HLA analysis were acknowledged by the study to be relatively few in number.

On this clonotype: The antigen remains undetermined.

Material for sequencing was CD8+ T cells from PBMCs. The TCR comes from a human donor with multiple sclerosis.

The CDR3 DNA reads as TGTGCCAGTAGTCTCACCTCAGGACTCTACGAGCAGTACTTC. It is translated as CASSLTSGLYEQYF. J is TRBJ2-7 and V is TRBV19, with a possible D match to TRBD2 (5 bases). V was shortened by 5 bases and J by 3 bases, with 14 bases between the two germline ends. The CDR3 runs to 14 residues. Germline V gives CDR1 LNHDA, CDR2 SQIVND (reference sequence). Together with reference TRBV19 and TRBJ2-7, the CDR3 gives the full variable domain: DGGITQSPKYLFRKEGQNVTLSCEQNLNHDAMYWYRQDPGQGLRLIYYSQIVNDFQKGDIAEGYSVSREKKESFPLTVTSAQKNPTAFYLCASSLTSGLYEQYFGPGTRLTVT.